Listed here is a single T cell receptor beta chain. CDR3 length: 14 amino acids. The V segment lost 4 bases and the J segment 5 bases; nucleotides outside the gene matches: 4. Per germline, CDR1 SGHTA and CDR2 FQGNSA. Naive CD8 populations comprised CD45RO-negative cells positively selected for CCR7, excluding terminally differentiated effector memory CD45RA+ cells. Libraries were prepared by immunoSEQ multiplex PCR; TCRdb keeps only in-frame clonotypes and omits some of them. The data show about 680,000 clones, about 90% seen once. This entry is derived from a study of shared clonotypes between healthy human individuals.

This sequence originates from a young man in good health. Material: naive CD8+ T cells sorted from blood. The gene calls are TRBV7-2 and TRBJ2-1, with 8 positions matching TRBD2. CDR3 in amino acids: CASSWTSLNNEQFF. The DNA of the CDR3 is TGTGCCAGCAGCTGGACTAGCCTCAACAATGAGCAGTTCTTC.